This TCR beta chain is from a study of T-cell memory formation after mild COVID-19. Unmatched junction bases numbered 3, after V lost 6 bases and J lost 8 bases. The CDR3 spans 11 residues. Germline CDR1 is DFQATT and CDR2 is SNEGSKA (reference sequence). This clonotype was counted a few times. Via MiXCR, TCRdb re-called the 5' RACE reads, giving one row per CDR3 protein. The sample holds fewer than 40,000 distinct CDR3 sequences; about 10% are singletons and the top ten take 29%. Sample: PBMCs or a T cell subset sorted from them (not recorded which). The TCR originated in a young man who had mild COVID-19 (a few samples of this study predate the infection). Cell type and time point are not known. The rearrangement joins TRBV20-1 to TRBJ1-2, with 10 bases that match TRBD1. The CDR3 region has the DNA TGCAGTGCCGGGACAGGGGAAGGCTACACCTTC. As protein: CSAGTGEGYTF.